The next 13 T cell receptor beta chains were all read from a single sample in a study of blood T cell repertoires in COVID-19. Only in-frame clones appear in the TCRdb table, and some are missing; sequencing was by immunoSEQ multiplex PCR. The sample lists around 95,000 clones, roughly 92% occurring once. The sample comprised peripheral blood. These receptors all stem from a man in his forties or fifties with active COVID-19.

The chain has TRBV5-8 and TRBJ1-1; D gene ambiguous. V lost 2 bases and J 6 bases, leaving 11 bases between the germline ends. This CDR3 has 13 residues. In germline, CDR1 is SGHTS, CDR2 YDEGEE. CDR3 sequence: CASSLGLSAEAFF. The CDR3 DNA reads TGTGCCAGCAGCTTAGGTTTAAGCGCTGAAGCTTTCTTT.

The V gene is TRBV24-1, the J gene TRBJ2-1, with TRBD1 identical over 10 bases. This CDR3 has 16 amino acids. V shed 5 bases and J 8 bases; nucleotides not matched to a gene: 11. In germline, CDR1 is KGHDR, CDR2 SFDVKD. CDR3 sequence: CATSVGGTGVGYEQFF. CDR3 nucleotides: TGTGCCACCAGTGTGGGAGGGACAGGGGTTGGCTATGAGCAGTTCTTC.

The chain employs TRBV5-1 and TRBJ1-1; D is unclear. CDR3 length equals 15 residues. Trimming removed 2 bases at V and 4 bases at J, with 15 bases between. Germline CDR1 SGHRS, CDR2 YFSETQ. The CDR3 here is CASSLKTGSSTEAFF. The CDR3 DNA sequence: TGCGCCAGCAGCTTAAAGACCGGGTCTAGCACTGAAGCTTTCTTT.

The chain uses TRBV3-1 (or the pseudogene TRBV3-2) and TRBJ1-2, with 8 bases fitting TRBD1. V lost 4 bases to trimming and J lost 7 bases; unmatched junction nucleotides: 11. CDR3 length: 15 residues. CDR1 and CDR2 (germline): LGHDT, YNNKEL (reference sequence). The CDR3 here is CASSRHGQGSPGYTF. CDR3 in DNA: TGTGCCAGCAGCCGACATGGACAGGGCTCGCCTGGCTACACCTTC.

The chain joins TRBV3-1 (or the pseudogene TRBV3-2) to TRBJ2-7; 7 nucleotides agree with TRBD1. With V trimmed by 5 bases and J by 0 bases, 7 bases remained unmatched. From germline, CDR1 is LGHDT and CDR2 YNNKEL (reference sequence). This CDR3 is built from 15 residues. Written as DNA, the CDR3 is TGTGCCAGCAGCAACCGGGACAGTCACTCCTACGAGCAGTACTTC. Its protein is CASSNRDSHSYEQYF.

This clone was seen only a few times. This chain uses TRBV28 with TRBJ2-7; D perhaps matches TRBD1 (6 bases). The CDR3 runs 16 residues. V was cut by 7 bases and J by 2 bases, with 21 bases left in between. CDR1 and CDR2 (germline): MDHEN, SYDVKM. This CDR3 reads CASTHFEDSLTYEQYF. CDR3 nucleotides: TGTGCCAGCACCCATTTTGAGGACAGCTTAACCTACGAGCAGTACTTC.

The rearrangement joins TRBV12-5 to TRBJ1-1; unclear D gene. From germline, CDR1 is LGHNT and CDR2 FRNRAP. The V end was cut by 6 bases, the J end by 4 bases, with 9 bases between. This CDR3 has 12 residues. The CDR3 nucleotides read TGTGCTAGTGGCATCTGGAGCACTGAAGCTTTCTTT. Protein sequence: CASGIWSTEAFF.

The chain links TRBV10-1 to TRBJ2-2; TRBD2 is a possible D gene (6 bases). There are 14 residues in the CDR3. Germline values: CDR1 WNHNN, CDR2 SYGVQD (reference sequence). V dropped 6 bases and J dropped 6 bases, with 14 bases sitting between them. CDR3 sequence reads: CASSRTSFSGELFF. DNA for the CDR3: TGCGCCAGCAGCCGTACTAGCTTTTCCGGGGAGCTGTTTTTT.

The J gene is TRBJ1-4, the V gene TRBV9; 7 bases align to TRBD1. V lost 0 bases to trimming and J lost 7 bases; unmatched junction nucleotides: 9. The CDR3 contains 16 residues. Looked up from germline, CDR1 is SGDLS and CDR2 is YYNGEE. The CDR3 is CASSVGEGAGGEKLFF. CDR3 sequence (DNA): TGTGCCAGCAGCGTAGGTGAGGGGGCTGGAGGTGAAAAACTGTTTTTT.

The V call is TRBV18, the J call TRBJ2-1; D may be TRBD2 (5 bases). The V gene's germline CDR1 is KGHSH and CDR2 LQKENI. This CDR3 is built from 16 residues. Trimming shortened V by 2 bases and J by 7 bases, and 18 bases separated the two germline ends. CDR3 DNA sequence: TGTGCCAGCTCACCAGTAGCCTCAACTGGGGAGAATGAGCAGTTCTTC. Protein product: CASSPVASTGENEQFF.

V gene TRBV6-5 combines with J gene TRBJ1-1; 10 bases map to TRBD1. This CDR3 has 15 residues. Germline V gene lookup returns CDR1 MNHEY and CDR2 SVGAGI. V lost 10 bases and J lost 4; bases outside the gene matches: 12. The CDR3 region has the DNA TGTGCCACGACGACCCGGGACAGGGGAGGCACTGAAGCTTTCTTT. It yields the protein CATTTRDRGGTEAFF.

The chain has TRBV11-2 and TRBJ2-3; TRBD2 agrees at 9 bases. The CDR3 is made up of 15 amino acids. CDR1 SGHAT and CDR2 FQNNGV come from the germline V gene. J gave up 7 bases and V 1 base, and 6 bases lay outside the gene matches. CDR3: CASSLGRGGRNTQYF. In DNA, the CDR3 is TGTGCCAGCAGCTTAGGGCGGGGGGGCCGAAATACGCAGTATTTT.

This rearrangement joins TRBV19 to TRBJ2-2; 8 nucleotides align to TRBD2. The V and J ends lost 4 bases and 7 bases, in that order; junction bases with no gene match: 11. The CDR3 contains 16 residues. Germline V gives CDR1 LNHDA, CDR2 SQIVND (reference sequence). The CDR3 nucleotides read TGTGCCAGTAGTAATCGCGGGGGGCCGGGGGACGGGGAGCTGTTTTTT. Translation: CASSNRGGPGDGELFF.